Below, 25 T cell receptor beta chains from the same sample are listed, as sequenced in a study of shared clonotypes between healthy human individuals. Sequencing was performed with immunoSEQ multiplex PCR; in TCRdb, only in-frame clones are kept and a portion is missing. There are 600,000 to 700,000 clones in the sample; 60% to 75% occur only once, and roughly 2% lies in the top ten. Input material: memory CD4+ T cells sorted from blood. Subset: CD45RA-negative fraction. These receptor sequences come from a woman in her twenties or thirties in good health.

CDR3: CASSDPTDGNEKLFF. The DNA for the CDR3 is TGTGCCAGCAGTGACCCGACAGATGGGAATGAAAAACTGTTTTTT. This chain joins TRBV25-1 and TRBJ1-4; maybe TRBD1 (5 bases). Germline V gene data show CDR1 as MGHDK and CDR2 as SYGVNS. The CDR3 is 15 amino acids. The germline V and J ends were trimmed by 3 bases and 5 bases, with 13 bases remaining between them.

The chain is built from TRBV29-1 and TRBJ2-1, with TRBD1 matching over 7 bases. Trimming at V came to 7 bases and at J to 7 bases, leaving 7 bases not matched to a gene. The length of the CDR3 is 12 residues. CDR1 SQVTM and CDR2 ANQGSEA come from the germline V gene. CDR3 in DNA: TGCAGCGCCAGGACAGGTTGGAATGAGCAGTTCTTC. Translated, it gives CSARTGWNEQFF.

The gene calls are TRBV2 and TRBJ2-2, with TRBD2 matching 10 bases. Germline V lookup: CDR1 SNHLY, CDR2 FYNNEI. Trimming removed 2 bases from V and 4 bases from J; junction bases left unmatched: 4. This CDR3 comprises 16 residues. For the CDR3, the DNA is TGTGCCAGCAGTGAACGGACTAGCGGTATCACCGGGGAGCTGTTTTTT. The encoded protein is CASSERTSGITGELFF.

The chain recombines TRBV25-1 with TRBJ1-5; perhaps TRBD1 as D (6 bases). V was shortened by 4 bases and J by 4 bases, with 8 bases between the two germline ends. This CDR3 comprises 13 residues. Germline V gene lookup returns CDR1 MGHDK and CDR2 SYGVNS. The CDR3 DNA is TGTGCCAGCAGTGGACAGGTTAATCAGCCCCAGCATTTT. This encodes CASSGQVNQPQHF.

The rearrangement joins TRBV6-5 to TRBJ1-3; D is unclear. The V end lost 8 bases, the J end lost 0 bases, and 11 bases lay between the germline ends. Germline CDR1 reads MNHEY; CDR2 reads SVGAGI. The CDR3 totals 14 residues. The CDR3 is CASGAPSSGNTIYF. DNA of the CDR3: TGTGCCAGCGGCGCTCCGAGCTCTGGAAACACCATATATTTT.

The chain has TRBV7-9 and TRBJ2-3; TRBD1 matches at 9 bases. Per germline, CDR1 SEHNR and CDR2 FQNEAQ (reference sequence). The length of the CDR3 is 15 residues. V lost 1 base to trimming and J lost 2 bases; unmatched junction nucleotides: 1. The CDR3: CASSLGTGVTDTQYF. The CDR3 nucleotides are TGTGCCAGCAGCTTAGGGACAGGGGTCACAGATACGCAGTATTTT.

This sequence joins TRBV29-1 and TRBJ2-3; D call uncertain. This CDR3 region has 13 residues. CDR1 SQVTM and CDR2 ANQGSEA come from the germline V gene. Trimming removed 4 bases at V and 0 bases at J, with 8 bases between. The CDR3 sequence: CSVVEASTDTQYF. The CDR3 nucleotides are TGCAGCGTTGTAGAGGCTAGCACAGATACGCAGTATTTT.

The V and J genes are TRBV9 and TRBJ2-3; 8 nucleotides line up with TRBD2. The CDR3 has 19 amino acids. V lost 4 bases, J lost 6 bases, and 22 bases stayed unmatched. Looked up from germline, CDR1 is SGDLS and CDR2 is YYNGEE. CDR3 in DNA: TGTGCCAGCAGCTCGCTCGGGAGGGGACTAAAATGGGGCAGGGATACGCAGTATTTT. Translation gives CASSSLGRGLKWGRDTQYF.

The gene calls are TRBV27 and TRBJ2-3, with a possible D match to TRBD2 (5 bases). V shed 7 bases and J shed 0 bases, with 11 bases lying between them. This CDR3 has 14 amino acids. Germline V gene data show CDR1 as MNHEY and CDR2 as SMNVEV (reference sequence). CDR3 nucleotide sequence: TGTGCCAGCACCTGGACGGGGAGCACAGATACGCAGTATTTT. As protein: CASTWTGSTDTQYF.

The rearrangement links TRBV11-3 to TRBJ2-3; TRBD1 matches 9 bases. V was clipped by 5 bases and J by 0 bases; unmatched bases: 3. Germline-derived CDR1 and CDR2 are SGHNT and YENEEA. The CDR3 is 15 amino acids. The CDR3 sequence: CASSKGTGSTDTQYF. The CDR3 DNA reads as TGTGCCAGCAGCAAAGGGACAGGGAGCACAGATACGCAGTATTTT.

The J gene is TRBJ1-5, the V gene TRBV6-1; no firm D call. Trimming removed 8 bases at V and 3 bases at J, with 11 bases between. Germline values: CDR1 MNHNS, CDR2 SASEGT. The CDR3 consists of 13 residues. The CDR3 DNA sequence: TGTGCCAGCTTAACAGCATACAATCAGCCCCAGCATTTT. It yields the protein CASLTAYNQPQHF.

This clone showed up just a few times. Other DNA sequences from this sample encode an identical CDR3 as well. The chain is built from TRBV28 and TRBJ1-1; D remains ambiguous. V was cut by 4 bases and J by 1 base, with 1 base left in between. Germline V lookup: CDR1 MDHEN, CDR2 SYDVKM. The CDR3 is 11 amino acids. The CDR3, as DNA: TGTGCCAGCAGTTCGAACACTGAAGCTTTCTTT. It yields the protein CASSSNTEAFF.

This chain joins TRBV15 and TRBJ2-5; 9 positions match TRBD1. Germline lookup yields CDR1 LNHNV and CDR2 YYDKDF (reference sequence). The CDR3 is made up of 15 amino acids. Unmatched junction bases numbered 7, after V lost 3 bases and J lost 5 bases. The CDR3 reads CATSRNRDRVETQYF. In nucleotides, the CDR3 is TGTGCCACCAGCAGGAACAGGGACAGGGTGGAGACCCAGTACTTC.

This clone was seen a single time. Here the CDR3 DNA reads TGCGCCAGCAGCCCGGGACAGGGTAGTGAAAAACTGTTTTTT. Translated, it gives CASSPGQGSEKLFF. The chain links TRBV5-1 to TRBJ1-4, with 9 positions matching TRBD1. V shed 4 bases, J shed 7 bases, and the junction held 5 bases outside the gene matches. This CDR3 is built from 14 residues. Germline V gives CDR1 SGHRS, CDR2 YFSETQ.

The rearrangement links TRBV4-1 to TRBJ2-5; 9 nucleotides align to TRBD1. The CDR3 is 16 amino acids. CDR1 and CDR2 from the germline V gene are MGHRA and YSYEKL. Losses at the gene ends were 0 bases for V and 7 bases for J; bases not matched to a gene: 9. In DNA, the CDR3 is TGCGCCAGCAGCCAAGATAGGCCGGGACAGGGTGGGACCCAGTACTTC. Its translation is CASSQDRPGQGGTQYF.

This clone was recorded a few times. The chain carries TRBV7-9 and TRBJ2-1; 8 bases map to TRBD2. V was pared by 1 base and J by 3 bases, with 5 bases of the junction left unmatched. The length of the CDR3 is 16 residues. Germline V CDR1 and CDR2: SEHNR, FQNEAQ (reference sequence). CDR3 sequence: CASSLGITSGYNEQFF. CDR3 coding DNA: TGTGCCAGCAGCTTAGGAATCACTAGCGGCTACAATGAGCAGTTCTTC.

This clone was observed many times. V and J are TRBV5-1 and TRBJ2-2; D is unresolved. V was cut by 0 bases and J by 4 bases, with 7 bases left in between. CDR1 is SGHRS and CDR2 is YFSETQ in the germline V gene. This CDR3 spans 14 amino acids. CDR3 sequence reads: CASSLAGITGELFF. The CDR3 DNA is TGCGCCAGCAGCTTGGCCGGAATCACCGGGGAGCTGTTTTTT.

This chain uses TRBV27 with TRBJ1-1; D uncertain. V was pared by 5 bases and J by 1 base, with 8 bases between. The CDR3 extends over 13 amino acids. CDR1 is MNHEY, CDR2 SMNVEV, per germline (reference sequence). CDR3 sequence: CASSIRQNTEAFF. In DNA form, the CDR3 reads TGTGCCAGCAGTATCCGACAGAACACTGAAGCTTTCTTT.

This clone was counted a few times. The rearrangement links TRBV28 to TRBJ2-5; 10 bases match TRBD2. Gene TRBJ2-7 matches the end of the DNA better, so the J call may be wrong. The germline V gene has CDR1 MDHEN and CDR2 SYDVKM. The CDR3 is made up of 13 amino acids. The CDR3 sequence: CASEGTSDYEQYF. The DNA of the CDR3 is TGTGCCAGCGAAGGGACTAGCGACTACGAGCAGTACTTC.

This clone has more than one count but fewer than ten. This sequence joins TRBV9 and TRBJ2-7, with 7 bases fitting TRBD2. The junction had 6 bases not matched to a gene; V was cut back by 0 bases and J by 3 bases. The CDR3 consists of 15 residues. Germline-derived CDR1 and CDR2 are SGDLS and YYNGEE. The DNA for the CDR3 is TGTGCCAGCAGCGTAGGAGTCACTAGCGTCTACGAGCAGTACTTC. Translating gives CASSVGVTSVYEQYF.

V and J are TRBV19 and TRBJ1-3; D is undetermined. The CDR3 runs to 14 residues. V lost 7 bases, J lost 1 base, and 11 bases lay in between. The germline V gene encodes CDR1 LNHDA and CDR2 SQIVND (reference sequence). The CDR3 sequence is CASMDEVSGNTIYF. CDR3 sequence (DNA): TGTGCCAGTATGGATGAGGTATCTGGAAACACCATATATTTT.

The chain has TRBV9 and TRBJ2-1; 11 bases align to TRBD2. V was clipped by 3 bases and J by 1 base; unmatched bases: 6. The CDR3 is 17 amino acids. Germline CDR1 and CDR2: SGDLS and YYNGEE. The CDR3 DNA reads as TGTGCCAGCAGCGAGGGACTAGCGGTTCTTTCCTACAATGAGCAGTTCTTC. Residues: CASSEGLAVLSYNEQFF.

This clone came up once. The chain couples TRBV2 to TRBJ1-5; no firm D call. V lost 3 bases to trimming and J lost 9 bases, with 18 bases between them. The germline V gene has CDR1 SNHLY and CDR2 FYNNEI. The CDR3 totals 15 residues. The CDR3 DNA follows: TGTGCCAGCAGTGAGCTCGGGATTAGCCGGGGGCCCCAGCATTTT. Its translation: CASSELGISRGPQHF.

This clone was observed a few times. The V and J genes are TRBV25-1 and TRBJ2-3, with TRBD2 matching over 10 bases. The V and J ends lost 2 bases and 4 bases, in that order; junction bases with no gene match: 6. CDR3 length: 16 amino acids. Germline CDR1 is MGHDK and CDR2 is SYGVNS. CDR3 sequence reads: CASSESLAGVADTQYF. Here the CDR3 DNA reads TGTGCCAGCAGTGAAAGCCTAGCGGGAGTGGCAGATACGCAGTATTTT. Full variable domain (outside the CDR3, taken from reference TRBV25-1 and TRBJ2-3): EADIYQTPRYLVIGTGKKITLECSQTMGHDKMYWYQQDPGMELHLIHYSYGVNSTEKGDLSSESTVSRIRTEHFPLTLESARPSHTSQYLCASSESLAGVADTQYFGPGTRLTVL.

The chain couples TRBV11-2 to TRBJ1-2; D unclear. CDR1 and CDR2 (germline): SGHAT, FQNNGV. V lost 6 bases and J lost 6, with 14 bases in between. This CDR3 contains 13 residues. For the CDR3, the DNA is TGTGCCAGCAGTCCGGGAGGGCGCAATGGCTACACCTTC. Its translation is CASSPGGRNGYTF.